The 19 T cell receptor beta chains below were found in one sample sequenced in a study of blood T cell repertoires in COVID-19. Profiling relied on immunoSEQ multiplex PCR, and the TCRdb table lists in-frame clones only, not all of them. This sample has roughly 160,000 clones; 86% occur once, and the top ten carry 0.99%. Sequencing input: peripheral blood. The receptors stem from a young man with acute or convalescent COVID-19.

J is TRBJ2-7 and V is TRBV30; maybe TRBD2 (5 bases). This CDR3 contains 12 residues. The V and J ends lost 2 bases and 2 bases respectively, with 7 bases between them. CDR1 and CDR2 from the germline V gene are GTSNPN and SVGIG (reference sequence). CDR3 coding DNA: TGTGCCTGGAGTCTCGGGGCCTACGAGCAGTACTTC. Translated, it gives CAWSLGAYEQYF.

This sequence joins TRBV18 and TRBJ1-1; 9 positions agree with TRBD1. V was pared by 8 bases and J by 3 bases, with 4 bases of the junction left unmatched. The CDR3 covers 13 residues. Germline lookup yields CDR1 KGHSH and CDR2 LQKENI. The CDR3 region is CASRQGVHTEAFF. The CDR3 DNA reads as TGTGCCAGCAGACAGGGGGTACACACTGAAGCTTTCTTT.

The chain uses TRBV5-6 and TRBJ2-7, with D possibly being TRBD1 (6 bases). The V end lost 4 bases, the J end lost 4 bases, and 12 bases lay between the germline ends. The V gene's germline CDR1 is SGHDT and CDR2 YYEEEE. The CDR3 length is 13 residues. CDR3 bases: TGTGCCAGCAGCGGGGGCAGGGGTTACGAGCAGTACGTC. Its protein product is CASSGGRGYEQYV.

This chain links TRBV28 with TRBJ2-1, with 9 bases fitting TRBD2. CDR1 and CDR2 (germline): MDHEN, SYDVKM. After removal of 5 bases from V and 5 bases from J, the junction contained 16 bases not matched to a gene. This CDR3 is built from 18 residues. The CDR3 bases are TGTGCCAGCAGTATTGCAAAGTTGGGACTAGCTCAGAACAATGAGCAGTTCTTC. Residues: CASSIAKLGLAQNNEQFF.

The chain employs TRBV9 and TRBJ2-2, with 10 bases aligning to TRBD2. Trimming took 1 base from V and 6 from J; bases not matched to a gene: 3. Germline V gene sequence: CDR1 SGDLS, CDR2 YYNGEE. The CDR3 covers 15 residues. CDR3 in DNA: TGTGCCAGCAGCGTAAGCGGGGGGGCCGCCGGGGAGCTGTTTTTT. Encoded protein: CASSVSGGAAGELFF.

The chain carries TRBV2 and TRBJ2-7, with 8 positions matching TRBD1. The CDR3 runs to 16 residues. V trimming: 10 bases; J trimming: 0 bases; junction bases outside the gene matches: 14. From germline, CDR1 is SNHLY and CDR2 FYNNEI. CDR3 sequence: CATARPRQGSSYEQYV. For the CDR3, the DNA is TGTGCCACCGCCAGACCGCGACAGGGGAGCTCCTACGAGCAGTACGTC.

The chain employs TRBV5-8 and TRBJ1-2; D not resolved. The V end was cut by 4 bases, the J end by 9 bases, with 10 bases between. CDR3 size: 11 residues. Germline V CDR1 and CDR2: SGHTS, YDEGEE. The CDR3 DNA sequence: TGTGCCAGCAGCATCGGGTTGAGCTACACCTTC. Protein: CASSIGLSYTF.

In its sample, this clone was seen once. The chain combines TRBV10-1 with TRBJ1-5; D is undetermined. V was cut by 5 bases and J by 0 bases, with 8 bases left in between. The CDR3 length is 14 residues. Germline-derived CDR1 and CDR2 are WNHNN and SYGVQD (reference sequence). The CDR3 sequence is CASSPGGSNQPQHF. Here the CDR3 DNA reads TGCGCCAGCAGTCCCGGCGGTAGCAATCAGCCCCAGCATTTT.

The DNA of the CDR3 is TGTGCCAGCAGGTACGACAAGTTCCCGGAGACCCAGTACTTC. Its translation is CASRYDKFPETQYF. This sequence joins TRBV6-5 and TRBJ2-5; D unresolved. The CDR3 is 14 residues long. Germline CDR1 MNHEY, CDR2 SVGAGI. Between the trimmed V and J ends, which lost 6 bases and 5 bases, there was a span of 16 bases.

The CDR3 coding sequence is TGTGCCAGTAGGAAGCAGGATAGCTCCTATAATTCACCCCTCCACTTT. Residues: CASRKQDSSYNSPLHF. The chain recombines TRBV19 with TRBJ1-6, with unresolved D. Trimming removed 6 bases from V and 0 bases from J, with 12 bases in between. The CDR3 length is 16 residues. From germline, CDR1 is LNHDA and CDR2 SQIVND (reference sequence).

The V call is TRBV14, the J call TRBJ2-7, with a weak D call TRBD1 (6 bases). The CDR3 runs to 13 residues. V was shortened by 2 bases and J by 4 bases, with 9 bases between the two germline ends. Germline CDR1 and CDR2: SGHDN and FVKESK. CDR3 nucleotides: TGTGCCAGCAGCCAATTAGGGGGTTACGAGCAGTACTTC. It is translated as CASSQLGGYEQYF.

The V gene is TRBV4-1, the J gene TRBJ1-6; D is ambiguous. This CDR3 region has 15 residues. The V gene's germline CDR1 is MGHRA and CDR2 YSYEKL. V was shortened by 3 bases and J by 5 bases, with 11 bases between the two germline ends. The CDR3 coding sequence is TGCGCCAGCAGCCAGGAGGTTTTGGATAATTCACCCCTCCACTTT. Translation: CASSQEVLDNSPLHF.

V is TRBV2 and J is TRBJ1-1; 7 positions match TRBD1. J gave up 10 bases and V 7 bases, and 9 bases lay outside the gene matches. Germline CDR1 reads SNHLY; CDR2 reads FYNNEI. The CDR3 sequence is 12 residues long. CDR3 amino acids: CASKVTGTVAFF. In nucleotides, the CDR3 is TGTGCCAGCAAAGTGACCGGGACAGTAGCTTTCTTT. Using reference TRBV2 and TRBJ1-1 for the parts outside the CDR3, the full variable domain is EPEVTQTPSHQVTQMGQEVILRCVPISNHLYFYWYRQILGQKVEFLVSFYNNEISEKSEIFDDQFSVERPDGSNFTLKIRSTKLEDSAMYFCASKVTGTVAFFGQGTRLTVV.

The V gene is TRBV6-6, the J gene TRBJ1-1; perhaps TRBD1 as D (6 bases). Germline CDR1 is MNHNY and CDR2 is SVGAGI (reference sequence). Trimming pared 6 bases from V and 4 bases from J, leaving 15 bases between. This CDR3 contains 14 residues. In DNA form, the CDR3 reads TGTGCCAGCAGATCAATAGGGGGGGGCACTGAAGCTTTCTTT. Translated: CASRSIGGGTEAFF.

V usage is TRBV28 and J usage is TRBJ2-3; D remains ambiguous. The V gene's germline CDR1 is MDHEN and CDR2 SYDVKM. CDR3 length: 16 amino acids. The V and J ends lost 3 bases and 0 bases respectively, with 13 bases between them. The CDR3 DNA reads TGTGCCAGCAGTTTTCTTTCGGTACCTAGCACAGATACGCAGTATTTT. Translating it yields CASSFLSVPSTDTQYF.

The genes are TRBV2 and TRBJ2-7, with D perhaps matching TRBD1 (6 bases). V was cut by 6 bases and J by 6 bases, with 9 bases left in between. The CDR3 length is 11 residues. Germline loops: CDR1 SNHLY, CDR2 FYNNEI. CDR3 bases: TGTGCCAGCAGGCAGGGGCGCGAGCAGTACTTC. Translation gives CASRQGREQYF.

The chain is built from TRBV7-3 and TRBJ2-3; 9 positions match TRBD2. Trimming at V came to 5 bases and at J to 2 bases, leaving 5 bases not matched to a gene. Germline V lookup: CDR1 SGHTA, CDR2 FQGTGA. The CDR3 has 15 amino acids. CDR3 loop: CASSNVAGATDTQYF. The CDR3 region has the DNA TGTGCCAGCAGCAACGTAGCGGGGGCCACAGATACGCAGTATTTT.

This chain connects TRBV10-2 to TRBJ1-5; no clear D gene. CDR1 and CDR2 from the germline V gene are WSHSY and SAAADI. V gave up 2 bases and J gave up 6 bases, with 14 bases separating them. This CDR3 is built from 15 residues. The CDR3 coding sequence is TGCGCCAGCAGTGAGAGGTTGGAGCCCGGTCAGCCCCAGCATTTT. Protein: CASSERLEPGQPQHF.

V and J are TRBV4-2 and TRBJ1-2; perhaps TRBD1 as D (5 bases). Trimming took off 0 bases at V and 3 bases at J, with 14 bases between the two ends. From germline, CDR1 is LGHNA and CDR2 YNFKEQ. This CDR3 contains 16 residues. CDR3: CASSQDGGGGYYGYTF. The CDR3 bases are TGTGCCAGCAGCCAAGATGGTGGGGGGGGATACTATGGCTACACCTTC.